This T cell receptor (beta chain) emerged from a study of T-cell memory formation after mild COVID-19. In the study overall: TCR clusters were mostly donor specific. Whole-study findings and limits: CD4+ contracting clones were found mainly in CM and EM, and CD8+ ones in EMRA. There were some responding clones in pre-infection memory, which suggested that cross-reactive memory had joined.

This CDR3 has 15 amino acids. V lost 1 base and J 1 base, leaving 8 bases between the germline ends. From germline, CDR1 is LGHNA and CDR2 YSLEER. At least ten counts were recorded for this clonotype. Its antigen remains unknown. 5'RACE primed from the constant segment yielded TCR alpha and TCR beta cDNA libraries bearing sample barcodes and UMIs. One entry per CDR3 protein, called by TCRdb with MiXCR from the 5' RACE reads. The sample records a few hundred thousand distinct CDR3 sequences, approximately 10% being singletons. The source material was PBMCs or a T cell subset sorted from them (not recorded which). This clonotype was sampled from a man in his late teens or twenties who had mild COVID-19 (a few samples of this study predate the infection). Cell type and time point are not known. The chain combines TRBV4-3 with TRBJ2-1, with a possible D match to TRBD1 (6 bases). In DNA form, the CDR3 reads TGCGCCAGCAGCCAAGGGACAGCTTCCTACAATGAGCAGTTCTTC. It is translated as CASSQGTASYNEQFF.